What follows are 12 T cell receptor beta chains derived from one specimen sequenced in a study of cytomegalovirus exposure and HLA in healthy donors. Measured with immunoSEQ multiplex PCR; TCRdb has only the in-frame clones, and not every one. The table records 200,000 or so clones, over 80% of them present only once. The specimen was PBMCs. All receptors derive from a woman aged 18-35 years in good health and CMV-seronegative.

This clone was observed a single time. This rearrangement joins TRBV28 to TRBJ2-7; the D gene is possibly TRBD2 (6 bases). The CDR3 sequence is 14 residues long. From germline, CDR1 is MDHEN and CDR2 SYDVKM. V lost 4 bases to trimming and J lost 2 bases, with 12 bases between them. The DNA for the CDR3 is TGTGCCAGCAGTTGGGCGGGACTCCCCTACGAGCAGTACTTC. It translates to CASSWAGLPYEQYF.

The chain employs TRBV29-1 and TRBJ1-2; 8 bases are a match to TRBD1. V shed 3 bases, J shed 3 bases, and the junction held 12 bases outside the gene matches. The germline gives CDR1 SQVTM, CDR2 ANQGSEA. The CDR3 consists of 16 residues. CDR3 region: CSVEGGPGQAHYGYTF. DNA for the CDR3: TGCAGCGTTGAGGGGGGACCGGGACAGGCCCACTATGGCTACACCTTC.

CDR3 nucleotide sequence: TGTGCCAGCACCAGGACAGGTAGCTACAATGAGCAGTTCTTC. Protein: CASTRTGSYNEQFF. The V call is TRBV6-6, the J call TRBJ2-1; 7 nucleotides match TRBD1. Germline CDR1 and CDR2: MNHNY and SVGAGI (reference sequence). The CDR3 extends over 14 amino acids. Losses at the gene ends were 7 bases for V and 3 bases for J; bases not matched to a gene: 6.

This chain links TRBV5-1 with TRBJ2-2; 9 bases match TRBD2. The CDR3 is made up of 17 amino acids. The germline gives CDR1 SGHRS, CDR2 YFSETQ. With 3 bases clipped from V and 7 bases from J, the junction kept 13 bases outside the gene matches. In nucleotides, the CDR3 is TGCGCCAGCAGCTCGCCCGTAATAGCGGGAGCGAACGGGGAGCTGTTTTTT. Amino acids: CASSSPVIAGANGELFF.

The J gene is TRBJ2-7, the V gene TRBV15; possible D gene TRBD2, 6 bases. The length of the CDR3 is 15 residues. V dropped 0 bases and J dropped 3 bases, with 12 bases sitting between them. Looked up from germline, CDR1 is LNHNV and CDR2 is YYDKDF (reference sequence). The CDR3 is CATSRDRRGFYEQYF. The CDR3 DNA follows: TGTGCCACCAGCAGAGATCGTCGGGGGTTCTACGAGCAGTACTTC. Full variable domain (missing parts from reference TRBV15 and TRBJ2-7): DAMVIQNPRYQVTQFGKPVTLSCSQTLNHNVMYWYQQKSSQAPKLLFHYYDKDFNNEADTPDNFQSRRPNTSFCFLDIRSPGLGDTAMYLCATSRDRRGFYEQYFGPGTRLTVT.

The chain is built from TRBV2 and TRBJ2-2; weak D call: TRBD2 (5 bases). The V end was cut by 2 bases, the J end by 7 bases, with 14 bases between. This CDR3 contains 15 residues. CDR1 is SNHLY, CDR2 FYNNEI, per germline. The CDR3 DNA reads as TGTGCCAGCAGTGAATCGGGGATTGGCGTCGGGGAGCTGTTTTTT. Translation: CASSESGIGVGELFF.

The chain employs TRBV30 and TRBJ2-2; possible D gene TRBD1, 6 bases. The CDR3 runs 16 residues. Germline CDR1 GTSNPN, CDR2 SVGIG (reference sequence). V was clipped by 6 bases and J by 0 bases, with 17 bases between them. CDR3 nucleotides: TGTGCCTGTGAGACAGGCGAAAAGACGAACACCGGGGAGCTGTTTTTT. Its protein product is CACETGEKTNTGELFF.

This rearrangement joins TRBV27 to TRBJ2-3; D not resolved. The V and J ends lost 2 bases and 0 bases respectively, with 6 bases between them. In germline, CDR1 is MNHEY, CDR2 SMNVEV (reference sequence). CDR3 size: 14 residues. The CDR3 here is CASSLRGSTDTQYF. In DNA form, the CDR3 reads TGTGCCAGCAGTTTAAGAGGTAGCACAGATACGCAGTATTTT.

This chain connects TRBV5-1 to TRBJ2-7, with 9 bases identical to TRBD1. The ends lost 2 bases at V and 4 bases at J; junction bases unmatched: 7. The germline V gene encodes CDR1 SGHRS and CDR2 YFSETQ. This CDR3 region has 15 residues. The CDR3 sequence: CASSLYRGLNYEQYF. CDR3 coding DNA: TGCGCCAGCAGCTTATACAGGGGGCTGAATTACGAGCAGTACTTC.

The gene calls are TRBV7-6 and TRBJ2-5; D perhaps matches TRBD2 (5 bases). CDR1 is SGHVS, CDR2 FNYEAQ, per germline. V lost 5 bases to trimming and J lost 4 bases, with 20 bases between them. The CDR3 contains 16 residues. The CDR3 DNA follows: TGTGCCAGCAGCCAGGTGGTAGGTGGGAGAGGAGAGACCCAGTACTTC. Amino acid sequence: CASSQVVGGRGETQYF.

This clone was detected once. This sequence joins TRBV5-1 and TRBJ1-5, with TRBD1 identical over 9 bases. Looked up from germline, CDR1 is SGHRS and CDR2 is YFSETQ. The V gene end was trimmed by 4 bases and the J gene end by 6 bases; junction bases not matched to a gene: 5. CDR3 length equals 14 residues. CDR3 DNA sequence: TGCGCCAGCAGCCCCGGACAGGGGTTTCAGCCCCAGCATTTT. This gives the protein CASSPGQGFQPQHF.

The chain joins TRBV27 to TRBJ1-2, with 9 bases aligning to TRBD1. V lost 2 bases to trimming and J lost 2 bases; unmatched junction nucleotides: 3. CDR3 length: 15 residues. Germline V CDR1 and CDR2: MNHEY, SMNVEV (reference sequence). The CDR3 DNA follows: TGTGCCAGCAGTTTAGGACAGGGGCTAAACTATGGCTACACCTTC. This sequence encodes CASSLGQGLNYGYTF.